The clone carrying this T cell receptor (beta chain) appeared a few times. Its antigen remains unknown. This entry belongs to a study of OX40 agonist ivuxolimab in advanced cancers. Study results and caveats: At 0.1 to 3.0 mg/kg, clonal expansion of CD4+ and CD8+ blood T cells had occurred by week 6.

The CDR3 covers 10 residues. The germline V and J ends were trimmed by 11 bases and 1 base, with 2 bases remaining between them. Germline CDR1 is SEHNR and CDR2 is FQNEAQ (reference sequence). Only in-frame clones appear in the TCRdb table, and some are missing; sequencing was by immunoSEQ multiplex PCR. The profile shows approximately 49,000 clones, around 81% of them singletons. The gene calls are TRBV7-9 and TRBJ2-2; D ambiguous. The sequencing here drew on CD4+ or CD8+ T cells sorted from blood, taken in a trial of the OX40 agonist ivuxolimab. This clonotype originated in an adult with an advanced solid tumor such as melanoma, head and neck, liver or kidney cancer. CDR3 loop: CAQNTGELFF. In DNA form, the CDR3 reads TGTGCCCAGAACACCGGGGAGCTGTTTTTT.